These T cell receptor beta chains were read from a single sample in a study of blood T cell repertoires in COVID-19. Clones were read by immunoSEQ multiplex PCR, and TCRdb kept only the in-frame ones, dropping some. The sample yields tens of thousands of clones, 88% seen once. The sample comprised peripheral blood. Every receptor here comes from a woman in her 70s with acute or convalescent COVID-19. The CDR3 runs from the conserved cysteine through the conserved F or W. The order of the fields is CDR3 length, clone size, J gene, V gene, D gene, CDR3 protein, CDR3 DNA. D genes are given only for firm matches. Expanded clones are given a class, and other clones once, few, many or no size at all.

CDR3 length: 17; clone size: -; J gene: TRBJ1-5; V gene: TRBV4-1; D gene: -; CDR3 protein: CASSQDKQPTSNQPQHF; CDR3 DNA: TGCGCCAGCAGCCAAGATAAACAGCCCACCAGCAATCAGCCCCAGCATTTT
CDR3 length: 15; clone size: -; J gene: TRBJ1-5; V gene: TRBV3-1/TRBV3-2; D gene: -; CDR3 protein: CASSRGEGVRQPQHF; CDR3 DNA: TGTGCCAGCAGCCGCGGTGAGGGGGTTCGTCAGCCCCAGCATTTT
CDR3 length: 13; clone size: -; J gene: TRBJ2-1; V gene: TRBV28; D gene: -; CDR3 protein: CASSPGGFGEQFF; CDR3 DNA: TGTGCCAGCAGTCCCGGGGGTTTTGGTGAGCAGTTCTTC
CDR3 length: 16; clone size: -; J gene: TRBJ1-2; V gene: TRBV5-1; D gene: TRBD1; CDR3 protein: CASNPGTGEANYGYTF; CDR3 DNA: TGCGCCAGCAACCCCGGGACAGGAGAAGCTAACTATGGCTACACCTTC
CDR3 length: 15; clone size: -; J gene: TRBJ1-1; V gene: TRBV4-1; D gene: -; CDR3 protein: CASSVGAGMNTEAFF; CDR3 DNA: TGCGCCAGCAGCGTGGGGGCGGGTATGAACACTGAAGCTTTCTTT
CDR3 length: 15; clone size: -; J gene: TRBJ1-3; V gene: TRBV2; D gene: TRBD1; CDR3 protein: CASSGTGSAGNTIYF; CDR3 DNA: TGTGCCAGCAGTGGGACAGGTAGCGCTGGAAACACCATATATTTT
CDR3 length: 12; clone size: -; J gene: TRBJ1-2; V gene: TRBV10-3; D gene: -; CDR3 protein: CAIKGGNYGYTF; CDR3 DNA: TGTGCCATCAAAGGAGGAAACTATGGCTACACCTTC
CDR3 length: 16; clone size: -; J gene: TRBJ2-7; V gene: TRBV6-1; D gene: -; CDR3 protein: CASSDVAGVGSYEQYF; CDR3 DNA: TGTGCCAGCAGTGATGTGGCAGGGGTTGGGTCCTACGAGCAGTACTTC
CDR3 length: 18; clone size: -; J gene: TRBJ2-3; V gene: TRBV4-1; D gene: TRBD2; CDR3 protein: CASSRRVSGGAGGDTQYF; CDR3 DNA: TGCGCCAGCAGCCGGCGAGTTAGCGGGGGGGCCGGCGGAGATACGCAGTATTTT
CDR3 length: 19; clone size: once; J gene: TRBJ2-3; V gene: TRBV30; D gene: TRBD2; CDR3 protein: CAWSVGRLAGEVGTDTQYF; CDR3 DNA: TGTGCCTGGAGTGTTGGGAGACTAGCGGGAGAGGTTGGCACAGATACGCAGTATTTT
CDR3 length: 15; clone size: -; J gene: TRBJ2-7; V gene: TRBV4-2; D gene: TRBD2; CDR3 protein: CASSQGRTSSYEQYF; CDR3 DNA: TGTGCCAGCAGCCAAGGGCGGACTAGCTCCTACGAGCAGTACTTC
CDR3 length: 16; clone size: -; J gene: TRBJ2-1; V gene: TRBV4-2; D gene: TRBD2; CDR3 protein: CASSQGGTSGYNEQFF; CDR3 DNA: TGTGCCAGCAGCCAAGGGGGGACTAGCGGCTACAATGAGCAGTTCTTC
CDR3 length: 16; clone size: -; J gene: TRBJ2-2; V gene: TRBV19; D gene: -; CDR3 protein: CASSIVSSANTGELFF; CDR3 DNA: TGTGCCAGTAGTATTGTTTCTAGCGCGAACACCGGGGAGCTGTTTTTT
CDR3 length: 14; clone size: few; J gene: TRBJ1-1; V gene: TRBV5-1; D gene: -; CDR3 protein: CASSTGGRNTEAFF; CDR3 DNA: TGCGCCAGCAGCACGGGGGGGAGGAACACTGAAGCTTTCTTT
CDR3 length: 18; clone size: -; J gene: TRBJ2-3; V gene: TRBV5-1; D gene: TRBD2; CDR3 protein: CASSLAGTSGGATDTQYF; CDR3 DNA: TGCGCCAGCAGCCTAGCCGGGACTAGCGGGGGGGCGACCGATACGCAGTATTTT
CDR3 length: 15; clone size: -; J gene: TRBJ2-5; V gene: TRBV7-3; D gene: TRBD2; CDR3 protein: CASSHSGRPSETQYF; CDR3 DNA: TGTGCCAGCAGCCACAGCGGGAGGCCTAGCGAGACCCAGTACTTC
CDR3 length: 16; clone size: -; J gene: TRBJ1-2; V gene: TRBV30; D gene: -; CDR3 protein: CAWAKKSGRANYGYTF; CDR3 DNA: TGTGCCTGGGCTAAAAAGTCGGGCAGGGCTAACTATGGCTACACCTTC
CDR3 length: 14; clone size: -; J gene: TRBJ1-2; V gene: TRBV29-1; D gene: TRBD1; CDR3 protein: CSVALLGQGDGYTF; CDR3 DNA: TGCAGCGTTGCACTATTGGGACAGGGAGATGGCTACACCTTC
CDR3 length: 14; clone size: once; J gene: TRBJ1-2; V gene: TRBV15; D gene: TRBD1; CDR3 protein: CATSREGQGYGYTF; CDR3 DNA: TGTGCCACCAGCAGAGAGGGACAGGGCTATGGCTACACCTTC
CDR3 length: 15; clone size: -; J gene: TRBJ2-7; V gene: TRBV3-1/TRBV3-2; D gene: TRBD1; CDR3 protein: CASSQDWGTAYEQYF; CDR3 DNA: TGTGCCAGCAGCCAAGATTGGGGGACAGCCTACGAGCAGTACTTC
CDR3 length: 18; clone size: once; J gene: TRBJ1-6; V gene: TRBV11-2; D gene: TRBD1; CDR3 protein: CASSNLRQGASYNSPLHF; CDR3 DNA: TGTGCCAGCAGCAACCTACGACAGGGGGCCTCCTATAATTCACCCCTCCACTTT
CDR3 length: 18; clone size: -; J gene: TRBJ2-3; V gene: TRBV7-9; D gene: TRBD2; CDR3 protein: CASSTPPWTSGDTDTQYF; CDR3 DNA: TGTGCCAGCAGCACTCCTCCCTGGACTAGCGGGGACACAGATACGCAGTATTTT
CDR3 length: 10; clone size: -; J gene: TRBJ2-1; V gene: TRBV20-1; D gene: TRBD2; CDR3 protein: CSTGGVEQFF; CDR3 DNA: TGCAGTACGGGGGGGGTTGAGCAGTTCTTC
CDR3 length: 13; clone size: -; J gene: TRBJ1-4; V gene: TRBV18; D gene: -; CDR3 protein: CASSAGTGEKLFF; CDR3 DNA: TGTGCCAGCTCCGCAGGGACTGGTGAAAAACTGTTTTTT
CDR3 length: 14; clone size: -; J gene: TRBJ2-7; V gene: TRBV5-1; D gene: TRBD1; CDR3 protein: CASKPGQGVYEQYF; CDR3 DNA: TGCGCCAGTAAGCCGGGACAGGGGGTCTACGAGCAGTACTTC
CDR3 length: 19; clone size: once; J gene: TRBJ2-2; V gene: TRBV2; D gene: -; CDR3 protein: CASSKFRDSPSKESGELFF; CDR3 DNA: TGTGCCAGCAGTAAATTCCGGGACTCGCCAAGCAAGGAGTCCGGGGAGCTGTTTTTT
CDR3 length: 17; clone size: once; J gene: TRBJ1-5; V gene: TRBV4-1; D gene: TRBD1; CDR3 protein: CASSQDRQGTSNQPQHF; CDR3 DNA: TGCGCCAGCAGCCAAGATCGACAGGGGACTAGCAATCAGCCCCAGCATTTT